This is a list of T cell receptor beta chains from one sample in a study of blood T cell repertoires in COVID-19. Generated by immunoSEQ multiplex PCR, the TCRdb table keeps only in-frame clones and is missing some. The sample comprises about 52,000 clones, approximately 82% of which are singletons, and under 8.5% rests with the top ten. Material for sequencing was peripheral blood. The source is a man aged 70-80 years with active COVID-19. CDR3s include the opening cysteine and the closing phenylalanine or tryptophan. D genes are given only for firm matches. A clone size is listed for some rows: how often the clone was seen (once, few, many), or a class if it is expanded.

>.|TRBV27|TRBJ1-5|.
CASSKESYGTYGQPQHF
TGTGCCAGCAGTAAAGAATCTTACGGGACATATGGTCAGCCCCAGCATTTT
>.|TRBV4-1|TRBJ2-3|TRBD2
CASSRGEGSGGAPDTQYF
TGCGCCAGCAGCCGAGGAGAGGGGAGCGGGGGGGCACCAGATACGCAGTATTTT
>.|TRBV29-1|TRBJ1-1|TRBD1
CSVVGQAEAFF
TGCAGCGTTGTTGGACAGGCCGAAGCTTTCTTT
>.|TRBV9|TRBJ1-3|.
CASSAAGAYGNTIYF
TGTGCCAGCAGCGCCGCGGGGGCGTATGGAAACACCATATATTTT
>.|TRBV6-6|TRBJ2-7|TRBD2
CASSYSYTGLAQEQYF
TGTGCCAGCAGTTACTCCTACACGGGACTAGCGCAGGAGCAGTACTTC
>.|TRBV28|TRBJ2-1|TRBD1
CASSLRDRVYNEQFF
TGTGCCAGCAGCCTACGGGACAGGGTCTACAATGAGCAGTTCTTC
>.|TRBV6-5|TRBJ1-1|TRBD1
CASSSSGGSEAFF
TGTGCCAGCAGTTCATCAGGGGGGTCAGAAGCTTTCTTT
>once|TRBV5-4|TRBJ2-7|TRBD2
CASSLGGGGGGEQYF
TGTGCCAGCAGCTTGGGAGGTGGCGGGGGAGGCGAGCAGTACTTC
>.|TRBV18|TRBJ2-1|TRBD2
CASSPRTSGGAGEQFF
TGTGCCAGCTCACCACGGACTAGCGGGGGGGCGGGTGAGCAGTTCTTC
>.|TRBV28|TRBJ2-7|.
CASSTNGQGIPGGQYF
TGTGCCAGCAGCACAAACGGTCAGGGTATTCCTGGTGGGCAGTACTTC
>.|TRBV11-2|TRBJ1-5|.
CASSLADQPQHF
TGTGCCAGCAGCTTAGCTGATCAGCCCCAGCATTTT
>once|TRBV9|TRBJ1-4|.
CASSSGGKLFF
TGTGCCAGCAGCTCAGGAGGAAAACTGTTTTTT
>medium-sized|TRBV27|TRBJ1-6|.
CASSFWSSYNSPLHF
TGTGCCAGCAGTTTTTGGAGCTCCTATAATTCACCCCTCCACTTT
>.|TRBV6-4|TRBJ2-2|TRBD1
CASSDLGQGAGELFF
TGTGCCAGCAGTGACTTGGGACAGGGCGCCGGGGAGCTGTTTTTT
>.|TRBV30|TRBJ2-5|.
CAWDSRGTQYF
TGTGCCTGGGACTCCCGGGGGACCCAGTACTTC
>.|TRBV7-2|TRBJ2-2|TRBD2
CASSTSSGGSGELFF
TGTGCCAGCAGCACCTCTAGCGGGGGGTCCGGGGAGCTGTTTTTT
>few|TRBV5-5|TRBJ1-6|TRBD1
CASSWGTGDNSPLHF
TGTGCCAGCAGCTGGGGGACAGGGGACAATTCACCCCTCCACTTT
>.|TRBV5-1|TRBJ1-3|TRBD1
CASSTQGSGNTIYF
TGCGCCAGCAGCACACAGGGGTCTGGAAACACCATATATTTT
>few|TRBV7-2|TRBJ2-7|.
CASSPFSIGYEQYF
TGTGCCAGCAGCCCATTCTCAATCGGGTACGAGCAGTACTTC
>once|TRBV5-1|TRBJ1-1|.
CASSGTQGNTEAFF
TGCGCCAGCAGCGGTACACAGGGGAACACTGAAGCTTTCTTT